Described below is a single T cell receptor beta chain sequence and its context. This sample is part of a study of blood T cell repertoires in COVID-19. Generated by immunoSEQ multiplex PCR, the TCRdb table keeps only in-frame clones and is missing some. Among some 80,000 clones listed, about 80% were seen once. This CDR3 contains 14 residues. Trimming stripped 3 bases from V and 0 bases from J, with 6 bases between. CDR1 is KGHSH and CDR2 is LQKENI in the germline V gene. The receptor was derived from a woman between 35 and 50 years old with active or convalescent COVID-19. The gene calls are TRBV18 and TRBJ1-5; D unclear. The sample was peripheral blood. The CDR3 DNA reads TGTGCCAGCTCACCGGGAGCTAGCAATCAGCCCCAGCATTTT. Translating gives CASSPGASNQPQHF.